The 26 T cell receptor beta chains below all came from one sample that was sequenced in a study of blood T cells in healthy people across ages (dated by TCRdb to about 2015). The method was 5' RACE. Reads for this sample came from an Illumina HiSeq 2500. A second PCR of about 6 to 11 cycles was performed with a sample-barcoded 5' primer and a J-beta primer mix. TCRdb reprocessed the public reads (quality trimming at Q25 with fastp, clone calling with MiXCR) and kept in-frame beta chains. Duplicate CDR3 protein sequences are folded into a single record with the most common DNA and genes. The sample has over 600,000 distinct CDR3 sequences on record, less than 45% of them singletons. The ten largest clones take up about 30% of the sample. Sequencing was performed on blood. All receptors come from an elderly man in good health.

The chain has TRBV7-2 and TRBJ2-1, with TRBD2 matching 7 bases. CDR3 length: 15 residues. Germline-derived CDR1 and CDR2 are SGHTA and FQGNSA. V lost 0 bases to trimming and J lost 6 bases; unmatched junction nucleotides: 5. In DNA form, the CDR3 reads TGTGCCAGCAGCTTAGCCCGGGAGGTGGGCAATGAGCAGTTCTTC. It translates to CASSLAREVGNEQFF.

V gene TRBV3-1 combines with J gene TRBJ1-2; maybe TRBD1 (6 bases). The CDR3 loop spans 12 amino acids. V was clipped by 3 bases and J by 10 bases, with 12 bases between them. The germline gives CDR1 LGHDT, CDR2 YNNKEL (reference sequence). The DNA of the CDR3 is TGTGCCAGCAGCCATGGGGGCGGCGACTACACCTTC. This encodes CASSHGGGDYTF.

The V gene is TRBV6-2 or TRBV6-3, the J gene TRBJ2-7, with TRBD1 matching 7 bases. V lost 7 bases, J lost 2 bases, and 8 bases stayed unmatched. Germline values: CDR1 MNHEY, CDR2 SVGEGT. The CDR3 sequence is 14 residues long. The CDR3 loop is CASTRNGQAYEQYF. CDR3 in DNA: TGTGCCAGCACCCGAAATGGACAGGCCTACGAGCAGTACTTC.

The chain's CDR3 is CASSLGVGSEGQPQHF. In nucleotides, the CDR3 is TGTGCCAGCAGTTTAGGTGTCGGGAGTGAGGGTCAGCCCCAGCATTTT. The chain has TRBV12-3 or TRBV12-4 and TRBJ1-5; no firm D call. This CDR3 has 16 amino acids. The V end was cut by 1 base, the J end by 6 bases, with 16 bases between.

In this sample, this clonotype turned up a few times. This chain connects TRBV20-1 to TRBJ2-7, with D possibly TRBD2 on 5 matching bases. Germline assignment: CDR1 DFQATT and CDR2 SNEGSKA (reference sequence). The germline V and J ends were trimmed by 0 bases and 6 bases, with 9 bases remaining between them. The CDR3 spans 12 residues. This CDR3 is CSAREDRGEQYF. In DNA, the CDR3 is TGCAGTGCTAGAGAGGACCGGGGCGAGCAGTACTTC.

The chain combines TRBV5-1 with TRBJ2-5; TRBD2 matches 9 bases. Germline V lookup: CDR1 SGHRS, CDR2 YFSETQ. V lost 2 bases and J lost 5; bases outside the gene matches: 7. The CDR3 extends over 15 amino acids. The CDR3 sequence is CASSFSGRLQETQYF. The CDR3 bases are TGCGCCAGCAGCTTTAGCGGGAGACTACAGGAGACCCAGTACTTC.

The V and J genes are TRBV7-9 and TRBJ2-7, with TRBD2 as a possible D gene (6 bases). V lost 6 bases and J lost 5, with 17 bases in between. The CDR3 covers 14 residues. Germline V gene sequence: CDR1 SEHNR, CDR2 FQNEAQ (reference sequence). As DNA, the CDR3 is TGTGCCAGCAGTAAAGGAGGGAGATTGAACGAGCAGTACTTC. Protein product: CASSKGGRLNEQYF.

This clonotype was found many times. This chain connects TRBV4-3 to TRBJ2-7; 10 bases agree with TRBD2. V lost 2 bases to trimming and J lost 0 bases; unmatched junction nucleotides: 10. The germline V gene encodes CDR1 LGHNA and CDR2 YSLEER. The CDR3 loop spans 18 amino acids. The CDR3, as DNA: TGCGCCAGCAGCCAACAATTAAGGACTAGCGGAAGCTCCTACGAGCAGTACTTC. Translation gives CASSQQLRTSGSSYEQYF.

This clonotype has only a few counts. V is TRBV7-3 and J is TRBJ2-1; the D gene is possibly TRBD2 (7 bases). Deletions cut 5 bases from V and 7 bases from J, with 15 bases between. Germline values: CDR1 SGHTA, CDR2 FQGTGA. The CDR3 covers 14 residues. CDR3 sequence: CASSPQGRGNEQFF. As DNA, the CDR3 is TGTGCCAGCAGCCCCCAGGGGCGGGGGAATGAGCAGTTCTTC.

CDR3 coding DNA: TGCGCCAGCAGCCAAGATCGCTCGGGATATGGCTACACCTTC. Protein: CASSQDRSGYGYTF. This chain links TRBV4-3 with TRBJ1-2, with unresolved D. V was pared by 0 bases and J by 5 bases, with 10 bases between. The CDR3 runs 14 residues. The germline V gene has CDR1 LGHNA and CDR2 YSLEER.

J is TRBJ2-5 and V is TRBV7-2; 10 bases match TRBD2. V lost 5 bases and J lost 7; bases outside the gene matches: 7. Looked up from germline, CDR1 is SGHTA and CDR2 is FQGNSA. This CDR3 contains 14 residues. CDR3 residues: CASSLLAGEVTQYF. The CDR3 DNA reads as TGTGCCAGCAGCCTCCTAGCGGGAGAAGTGACCCAGTACTTC.

The rearrangement joins TRBV5-5 to TRBJ2-1; 10 bases line up with TRBD2. This CDR3 is built from 14 residues. The germline V gene encodes CDR1 SGHKS and CDR2 YYEKEE (reference sequence). V lost 4 bases and J lost 6; bases outside the gene matches: 4. CDR3 in amino acids: CASSRAGGVNEQFF. The DNA for the CDR3 is TGTGCCAGCAGCCGAGCGGGAGGGGTCAATGAGCAGTTCTTC.

The rearrangement links TRBV5-4 to TRBJ2-4; 10 bases line up with TRBD2. The J call may not be correct, given that the DNA end is closer to TRBJ2-7. Looked up from germline, CDR1 is SGHNT and CDR2 is YYREEE (reference sequence). The CDR3 length is 15 residues. The CDR3 coding sequence is TGTGCCAGCAGCTCAAGCGGGAGGGCCTTGAACGAGCAGTACTTC. Protein sequence: CASSSSGRALNEQYF.

This clonotype was observed a handful of times. The chain has TRBV20-1 and TRBJ2-5; 8 nucleotides agree with TRBD1. The DNA matches TRBJ2-7 better at its end, which makes the J call doubtful. This CDR3 has 14 amino acids. Per the germline V gene, CDR1 is DFQATT and CDR2 is SNEGSKA (reference sequence). As DNA, the CDR3 is TGCAGTGCAGCCCCTAGGACAGGGCTGTACGAGCAGTACTTC. Amino acids: CSAAPRTGLYEQYF.

In the case of this clonotype: Mismatch with germline at one junction end may stem from a read error. The chain joins TRBV5-1 to TRBJ1-1; possible D gene TRBD1, 6 bases. This CDR3 spans 15 amino acids. CDR1 is SGHRS and CDR2 is YFSETQ in the germline V gene. The chain's CDR3 is CASSLLGRGGTEAIF. In DNA form, the CDR3 reads TGCGCCAGCAGCTTGTTGGGCAGGGGAGGTACTGAAGCTATCTTT.

Only a few counts were recorded for this clonotype. The CDR3 is CASSLMGARWGNEQFF. In nucleotides, the CDR3 is TGTGCCAGCAGCTTGATGGGGGCGCGGTGGGGCAATGAGCAGTTCTTC. V gene TRBV5-6 combines with J gene TRBJ2-1; TRBD1 is a possible D gene (6 bases). This CDR3 is built from 16 residues. The germline V gene has CDR1 SGHDT and CDR2 YYEEEE. V was trimmed by 1 base and J by 6 bases, leaving 17 bases between them.

The sample holds many counts of this clonotype. V usage is TRBV12-3 or TRBV12-4 and J usage is TRBJ2-5, with unresolved D. V gave up 7 bases and J gave up 3 bases, with 12 bases separating them. The CDR3 covers 13 residues. The CDR3 coding sequence is TGTGCCAGCACCTCCGACACAAAAGAGACCCAGTACTTC. Translation gives CASTSDTKETQYF.

This clonotype was found a few times. The J gene is TRBJ1-2, the V gene TRBV7-2, with TRBD1 matching 8 bases. V lost 1 base, J lost 6 bases, and 4 bases stayed unmatched. This CDR3 contains 14 residues. Germline loops: CDR1 SGHTA, CDR2 FQGNSA. DNA for the CDR3: TGTGCCAGCAGCTTAGTCAGGGGGCGCGATGGCTACACCTTC. As protein: CASSLVRGRDGYTF.

This clonotype was counted a few times. The rearrangement links TRBV20-1 to TRBJ2-7; perhaps TRBD1 as D (5 bases). Germline V gives CDR1 DFQATT, CDR2 SNEGSKA (reference sequence). V was pared by 1 base and J by 1 base, with 14 bases between. The CDR3 is 15 residues long. The CDR3 is CSARVDLRQSYEQYF. DNA of the CDR3: TGCAGTGCTAGAGTAGATCTGAGACAGTCCTACGAGCAGTACTTC.

This chain connects TRBV5-1 to TRBJ2-1; 7 bases are a match to TRBD1. CDR3 length: 14 residues. Trimming cost V 4 bases and J 5 bases; bases outside gene matches: 6. Germline V gene data show CDR1 as SGHRS and CDR2 as YFSETQ. This CDR3 reads CASSVGQEDNEQFF. Written as DNA, the CDR3 is TGCGCCAGCAGCGTAGGACAGGAGGACAATGAGCAGTTCTTC.

This chain uses TRBV6-2 or TRBV6-3 with TRBJ2-4; maybe TRBD2 (5 bases). The tail of the sequence fits TRBJ2-7 better, so the J call may be wrong. CDR1 is MNHEY, CDR2 SVGEGT, per germline. The CDR3 sequence is 14 residues long. The CDR3 loop is CASSTDFPPYEQYF. CDR3 nucleotide sequence: TGTGCCAGCAGTACGGACTTCCCCCCCTACGAGCAGTACTTC.

Worth noting for this clonotype: A clone one base away is much larger, so this may be a read error. This sequence joins TRBV4-3 and TRBJ2-5, with 7 bases aligning to TRBD1. Germline CDR1 reads LGHNA; CDR2 reads YSLEER. The CDR3 has 17 residues. DNA for the CDR3: TGCGCCAGCAGCCAAGAGTTGGGACAGACCGCCCAAGAGATCCAGTACTTC. It translates to CASSQELGQTAQEIQYF.

This clonotype was seen only a few times. The chain has TRBV7-2 and TRBJ1-1; 7 bases fit TRBD1. Germline lookup yields CDR1 SGHTA and CDR2 FQGNSA. V was clipped by 5 bases and J by 4 bases; unmatched bases: 10. The CDR3 extends over 15 amino acids. Here the CDR3 DNA reads TGTGCCAGCAGCCCCCTTCAGGGGGTGGGCACTGAAGCTTTCTTT. Residues: CASSPLQGVGTEAFF.

CDR3: CASSYSIGQGGHEQYF. In nucleotides, the CDR3 is TGTGCCAGCAGTTACTCGATAGGACAGGGTGGACACGAGCAGTACTTC. The gene calls are TRBV6-2 or TRBV6-3 and TRBJ2-4; 8 bases match TRBD1. The end of the DNA fits TRBJ2-7 better, so the J call may be wrong. Germline CDR1 reads MNHEY; CDR2 reads SVGEGT. This CDR3 has 16 amino acids.

This clonotype was detected only a few times. V usage is TRBV5-8 and J usage is TRBJ2-1; D gene uncertain. The J call could be wrong; TRBJ2-7 is a better fit for the DNA end. Germline V gene sequence: CDR1 SGHTS, CDR2 YDEGEE. This CDR3 has 12 amino acids. The CDR3 reads CASSLGGLEQYF. Written as DNA, the CDR3 is TGTGCCAGCAGCTTGGGTGGTCTCGAGCAGTACTTC.

The V and J genes are TRBV7-9 and TRBJ2-7; 10 bases line up with TRBD1. V lost 5 bases, J lost 2 bases, and 12 bases stayed unmatched. The CDR3 consists of 17 residues. CDR1 is SEHNR and CDR2 is FQNEAQ in the germline V gene (reference sequence). CDR3 sequence (DNA): TGTGCCAGCAGCCCTAGCTTGGGGGACAGGGGTACCTACGAGCAGTACTTC. As protein: CASSPSLGDRGTYEQYF.